This T cell receptor beta chain derives from a study of T cells expressing NK-cell markers (dated by TCRdb to 2019 to 2021). Regarding the study in general: Several donors provided sorted CD3+CD56+NKG2C+, CD3+CD56+NKG2C- and CD3+CD56-NKG2C+ T-cell subsets, whose TCR beta-chain repertoires were profiled. Sequencing of the libraries produced 2 x 150 bp reads on Illumina HiSeq 2000/2500, MiSeq or NextSeq. Randomly selected healthy volunteers, three men and five women, were used as the eight sequenced donors. Of the eight sequenced donors, seven were found to be HCMV-seropositive and one was found to be HCMV-seronegative.

What the work shows at the level of the full study, not this receptor alone: In several donors, the dominant CD3+CD56+NKG2C+ clonotypes were found to rank among the top 10 CD8+ clonotypes and to make up 1.0-7.0% of CD8+ T cells. It remained unclear whether the expanded NKG2C-expressing T cell clones were specific for HCMV antigens. Those dominant clonotypes were again the most abundant among CD3+CD56-NKG2C+ cells in a handful of donors, at roughly 25-65%.

Instrument used: Illumina HiSeq 2000. TCR beta cDNA libraries were made by 5'RACE template switching that added a universal primer site and unique molecular identifiers. cDNA synthesis was primed from the TCR beta constant segment and was followed by two successive PCR amplification steps. Processing in the source paper ran as follows. MIGEC was used to demultiplex reads and group the reads by UMI, and MiTCR was used to assemble and quantify clonotypes. To exclude erroneous sequences, any TCR cDNA sequence not supported by at least two reads was discarded. Downstream repertoire analysis used the tcR package, and clonotypes were matched across fractions by CDR3 nucleotide sequence plus V segment. VDJmatch was used to annotate antigen specificity against VDJdb, with one amino acid substitution allowed in CDR3. Once TCRdb had reprocessed the reads, it stored one entry per CDR3 protein sequence and supplied no DNA. The V and J calls and clone size come from TCRdb's table, not from the authors' own analysis. The sample table on file contains 250,000 to 300,000 distinct CDR3 sequences. Roughly 4.2% of the sample goes to the ten largest clones.

In regard to this clonotype: No cognate antigen has been identified for it.

The CDR3 contains 16 residues, cysteine and phenylalanine counted. No DNA has been recorded. To determine HCMV serostatus, a commercial ELISA kit was used to detect HCMV-specific IgG in serum. Peripheral blood mononuclear cells were isolated from blood by Ficoll density gradient centrifugation. The sample comprised blood T cells: a sorted CD56 or NKG2C T cell subset, CD4+ or CD8+ T cells, or bulk PBMC T cells (not recorded which). The V and J genes are TRBV12-3 or TRBV12-4 and TRBJ2-7; the TCRdb D gene call, TRBD2, has no DNA to confirm it. This TCR came from a woman aged 18 to 75 in good health. Here the CDR3 is given as CASSLGGLAGIYEQYF.